This T cell receptor beta chain comes out of a study of blood T cell repertoires in COVID-19. Across 20 to 25 US areas, participants ranged in age from 18 to 89 years. TCRdb's table, derived via immunoSEQ multiplex PCR, lists solely in-frame clones and lacks some. The sample lists about 400,000 clones; around 90% were seen once. This CDR3 contains 12 residues. The germline V gene has CDR1 SGHRS and CDR2 YFSETQ. Losses at the gene ends were 2 bases for V and 15 bases for J; bases not matched to a gene: 6. This clonotype was sampled from a woman between 35 and 50 years old with acute COVID-19. The chain has TRBV5-1 and TRBJ2-1, with TRBD1 identical over 9 bases. The sequencing input was PBMCs or T cells enriched from blood (not recorded which). CDR3 bases: TGCGCCAGCAGCTTAGGGACAGGGCCAGGGTTCTTC. Its translation is CASSLGTGPGFF.